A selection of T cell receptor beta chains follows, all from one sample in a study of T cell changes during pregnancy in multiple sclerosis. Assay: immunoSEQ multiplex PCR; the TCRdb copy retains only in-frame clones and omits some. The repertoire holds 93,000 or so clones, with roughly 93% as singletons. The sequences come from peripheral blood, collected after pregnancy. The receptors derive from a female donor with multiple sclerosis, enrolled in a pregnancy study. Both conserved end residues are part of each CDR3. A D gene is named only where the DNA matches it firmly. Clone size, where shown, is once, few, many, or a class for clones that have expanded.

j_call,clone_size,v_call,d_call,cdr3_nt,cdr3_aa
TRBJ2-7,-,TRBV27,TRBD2,TGTGCCAGCAGAAATCTAGCGGGAGGGGACGAGCAGTACTTC,CASRNLAGGDEQYF
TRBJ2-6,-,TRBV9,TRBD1,TGTGCCAGCAGCGTAGTAGGACAGGGGGCTGCTGGGGCCAACGTCCTGACTTTC,CASSVVGQGAAGANVLTF
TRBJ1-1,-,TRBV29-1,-,TGCAGCGCTGCGGAGCCGGATACGGCTTTCTTT,CSAAEPDTAFF
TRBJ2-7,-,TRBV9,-,TGTGCCAGCAGCTTGACGCCGGGTTCCGCCTACGAGCAGTACTTC,CASSLTPGSAYEQYF
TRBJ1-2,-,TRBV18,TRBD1,TGTGCCAGCTCACTCGGGACAGGGGGCACTACTGGCTACACCTTC,CASSLGTGGTTGYTF
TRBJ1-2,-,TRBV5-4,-,TGTGCCAGCAGCTTGTTTCATACAGAAAACTATGGCTACACCTTC,CASSLFHTENYGYTF
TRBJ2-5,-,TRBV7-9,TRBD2,TGTGCCAGCAGCTTCTCCCCAATAGCGGGTCGCCAAGAGACCCAGTACTTC,CASSFSPIAGRQETQYF
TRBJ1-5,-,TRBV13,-,TGTGCCAGCAGCTTAAAAGGGGGCAATCAGCCCCAGCATTTT,CASSLKGGNQPQHF
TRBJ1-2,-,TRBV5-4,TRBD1,TGTGCCAGCAGGACGACAGGGGGCGGAGGCTACACCTTC,CASRTTGGGGYTF
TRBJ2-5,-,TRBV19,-,TGTGCCAGTAGTATTTACCACGGAGAGACCCAGTACTTC,CASSIYHGETQYF
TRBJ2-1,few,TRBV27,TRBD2,TGTGCCAGCAGTTTGGGACTAGCGGGAGTCAATGAGCAGTTCTTC,CASSLGLAGVNEQFF
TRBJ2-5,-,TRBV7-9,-,TGTGCCAGCAGCTTTACAGGTGCCCAGGAGACCCAGTACTTC,CASSFTGAQETQYF
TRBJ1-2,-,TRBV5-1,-,TGCGCCAGCAGCAGCGGACTTCCCCCTGGCTACACCTTC,CASSSGLPPGYTF
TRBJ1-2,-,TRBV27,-,TGTGCCAGCAGTTTTTCGGGGGGGCTAGGCTACACCTTC,CASSFSGGLGYTF
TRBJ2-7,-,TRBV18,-,TGTGCCAGCTCCTGGGGCGCCGATGCCGAGCAGTACTTC,CASSWGADAEQYF
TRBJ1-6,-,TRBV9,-,TGTGCCAGCAGCGCTTACCAGGGGAGGGCTAATTCACCCCTCCACTTT,CASSAYQGRANSPLHF
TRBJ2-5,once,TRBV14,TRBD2,TGTGCCAGCAGCCAAGAAGTACCCGGACTAGCGGGGGCTCAAGAGACCCAGTACTTC,CASSQEVPGLAGAQETQYF
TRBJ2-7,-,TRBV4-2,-,TGTGCCAGCAGCCAAGATTATTACAGCTCCTACGAGCAGTACTTC,CASSQDYYSSYEQYF